This TCR beta chain was captured by sequencing in a study of cytomegalovirus exposure and HLA in healthy donors (dated by TCRdb to between 2016 and 2019). About the full investigation: An earlier analysis of roughly 500 of the donors reported roughly 270 Gb of sequence data and more than 90 million unique TCR beta sequences from some 180 million T cells. To predict cytomegalovirus infection status, the study brought together high-throughput TCR immunosequencing, statistical association of individual TCRs with disease status, and machine learning. An earlier analysis of 587 of the donors used high-throughput TCR beta sequencing to judge whether each TCR beta V gene segment behaved as functional or pseudogenic. Typing coverage differed by locus: A, B, C, DRB1 and DQB1 were typed in roughly 629-630 donors, DQA1 in about 510, DPA1 in some 610, and DPB1 in 472. A separate validation cohort of approximately 120 different subjects was used in addition to the approximately 670-subject first cohort. Across approximately 400 genotyped donors of the cohort, an average of approximately 220,000 unique TCR beta nucleotide sequences per donor were sequenced, and roughly a sixth of those sequences were non-productive. Among the approximately 430 genotyped donors, under 90% belonged to the genetic ancestry cluster associated with self-reported Caucasian donors. A later genetic analysis used genome-wide SNP genotypes for about three fifths of the 666 donors, treating that subset as a discovery cohort. Class I and class II HLA loci were covered by the typing at four-digit resolution. A later analysis re-examined previously published TCR beta repertoires from several hundred donors and added high-resolution HLA genotyping to investigate patterns of TCR occurrence. The T cell repertoires of roughly 660 subjects were profiled by immunosequencing and related to cytomegalovirus serostatus. Rather than using new phenotypic data, the later analysis identified candidate immune exposures from TCR beta sequences and from how often those sequences occurred across donors. Alongside the repertoire data, information on donor age, sex, ethnicity and CMV serostatus was compiled. Roughly 5 DR-DQ haplotypes were handled as single units for association and clustering, since linkage in the cohort was strong. Every discovery cohort repertoire had been produced on one sequencing platform. The study aimed to test whether signatures of past pathogen exposure could be identified by cataloging public T cell receptors. An early release covering 550 to 700 HLA-typed donors comprised roughly 300 gigabases of sequencing data and around 85 million unique TCR sequences.

The CDR3 covers 13 residues, taking in both the cysteine and the phenylalanine. The only DNA kept is the CDR3, 39 bases in frame from the first base. The junction shows trimming of 5 bases on V and 6 bases on J, plus 11 bases between the germline ends. CDR1 and CDR2 are read off the germline V gene as SGHAT and FQNNGV. Study-wide conclusions, independent of this receptor: A later analysis found that TCR association rates varied across HLA loci, with DRB1 alleles showing the most associated TCRs and HLA-C alleles the fewest. CMV serostatus was the only immune exposure information available for the cohort. In a later analysis, HLA-associated TCR beta chains were found to be more clonally expanded and to have lower generation probabilities than equally common non-associated chains. In a later genetic analysis, a missense DCLRE1C variant was associated with V-gene and J-gene trimming of TCR beta chains, and the association was replicated in an independent cohort. Several of the top co-occurrence clusters appeared to be linked to parvovirus B19, influenza, CMV and Epstein-Barr virus, according to a later analysis. In this cohort, only TCR beta chains were sequenced, and detectable features were limited by the absence of alpha or paired-chain data. According to the authors, the approach could potentially be generalized to other disease states and immunological phenotypes. HLA typing was unavailable for some donors at each locus, so association tests used only the typed subset. A group of highly shared sequence variants was considered likely to be a technical artifact of the sequencing pipeline. Presence/absence analyses assumed roughly uniform sequencing depth across donors, an assumption that may not hold. Most TCR sequences were seen in very few donors, while some public TCRs were found in many individuals. The earlier analysis of some 540 of the donors excluded seventeen rarely observed V segments, including chromosome 9 orphons, because counts were too low. According to a later analysis, most CMV-associated TCR beta chains appeared to be HLA-restricted, and the HLA associations seemed to be driven largely by CMV exposure. The classifier was reported to diagnose cytomegalovirus status with high specificity and sensitivity in both the original and validation cohorts. The study listed over 150 TCR beta chains as associated with cytomegalovirus. Linkage disequilibrium might explain the correlated functional status among segregating V segments, but an unknown experimental factor could not be excluded. Some IMGT-functional V segments, including TRBV6-2 and TRBV6-3, could not be told apart with the 87-base-pair reads, so those segments were excluded. In an earlier analysis of roughly 500 of the donors, most TCR beta V segments appeared in productive rearrangements about 90% or about 30% of the time, broadly matching IMGT annotations. A further reported finding was that TCR beta sequences accurately predicted the HLA-A and HLA-B alleles for most subjects in the first cohort. In a later genetic analysis, fewer N-insertions in productive TCRs were reported among donors in an Asian-associated ancestry cluster than the roughly 700-donor mean. Assigning TCR associations to individual alleles was difficult when HLA alleles, especially DR and DQ, strongly co-occurred. A few of the identified cytomegalovirus-associated TCR beta chains were confirmed in vitro to be specific for cytomegalovirus antigens. At a false discovery rate of 0.05, a later analysis linked 15,000 to 20,000 TCR beta sequences to specific HLA alleles.

The library was prepared using the immunoSEQ multiplex PCR assay. For the multiplex PCR, a mixture combining 60 forward primers for TCR Vbeta segments and 13 reverse primers for TCR Jbeta segments was used. The CDR3 region of rearranged TCR beta genes was amplified from genomic DNA with a multiplex PCR assay. Amplified TCR beta libraries were sequenced as 87-base-pair reads on the Illumina HiSeq System. The paper's data handling went like this. In a later analysis, approximately 74 million unique TCR beta chains were counted across the 650 to 750 repertoires, and around 10 million of these chains were shared by at least two donors. A nearest-neighbor algorithm error-corrected the raw reads and collapsed the reads into unique sequences, merging closely related sequences to remove PCR and sequencing errors. To assign V, D and J gene segments, CDR3 sequences were aligned to IMGT reference sequences. Each retained sequence needed at least a six-nucleotide match to both a V gene segment and a J gene segment. A rearrangement was called productive if the CDR3 had no stop codons and remained in frame with V and J, and every other rearrangement was called non-productive. CDR3 was defined according to IMGT convention as the region running from the second conserved V-encoded cysteine to the conserved J-encoded phenylalanine. The earlier analysis of around 640 of the donors excluded sequences that lacked an unambiguous match to a single V gene segment. In an earlier analysis of several hundred of the donors, a V segment was called functional when productive rearrangements were above 56.7%, and segregating when the standard deviation between donors exceeded 5%. A statistical classification framework was built for diagnosing cytomegalovirus status from the catalog of TCR beta chain sequences. A later analysis assigned V and J genes by comparing TCR nucleotide sequences with IMGT/GENE-DB human TR gene sequences. Using the TCRdist pipeline, a later analysis assigned CDR3 sequences along with most-parsimonious VDJ recombination scenarios. A later analysis defined each TCR beta chain by its CDR3 amino acid sequence plus V-gene family, and excluded reads lacking a unique V-gene family. To address suspected cross-contamination and a sequencing artifact, a later analysis removed over 500 highly shared, low-generation-probability nucleotide sequences. For each public chain, a later analysis derived a clonal expansion index from normalized ranks of inferred template counts within each repertoire. In a later analysis, generation probabilities were computed using a VDJ recombination model fitted to out-of-frame rearrangements, and the results were checked against IGoR. In a later analysis, TCR-TCR, TCR-HLA and TCR-CMV co-occurrence was scored with hypergeometric tests, and a repertoire-size bias correction was applied to TCR pairs. A later analysis estimated false discovery rates by permuting HLA or CMV assignments 20 times. In a later analysis, co-occurring TCRs were grouped with DBSCAN, and TCRdist sequence similarity was added when clustering was performed within HLA-allele-positive subsets. Co-occurrence clustering excluded repertoires with fewer than 30,000 or more than 120,000 public chains, plus five with anomalous nucleotide sharing. TCRdb took over this immuneACCESS table, retaining in-frame rearrangements with V and J assigned. Such tables are incomplete; in checked studies, under half of the missing clones stem from an unresolved V gene, and the remainder is unexplained. V, J and clone size are taken as reported in that table, and D and trimming were inferred from the DNA itself. The sample table shows under 150,000 clones, and 72% are seen once. The top ten clones comprise under 5.5% of the sample.

The cohort was made up of 500 to 800 healthy bone marrow donors. At the time of sampling, every cohort member was nominally healthy, though immune exposures that went unrecorded were likely present. The donor tested CMV seropositive, placing the donor among the 250 to 350 seropositive members of the cohort. A peripheral blood sample was provided by each donor, and peripheral blood mononuclear cells were used for TCR beta sequencing. Genomic DNA was extracted from the blood cell samples with the Qiagen DNeasy Blood Extraction Kit. Comment on this clone: The antigen it binds to is not known. Base qualities are not recorded, but no much larger clone differs from it by a single base.

The source is a man aged 45-65 years in good health and CMV-seropositive. The chain was built from TRBV11-2 and TRBJ1-5, with no confidently assigned D gene. The sample consisted of PBMCs. The CDR3 region has the sequence CASSLGVSQPQHF. The nucleotide sequence is given as TGTGCCAGCAGCCTCGGGGTCAGTCAGCCCCAGCATTTT.